Below are 16 T cell receptor beta chains sequenced from a single sample in a study of OX40 agonist ivuxolimab in advanced cancers. Sequencing used immunoSEQ multiplex PCR; TCRdb keeps in-frame clones, though not all of them. Here the sample spans around 80,000 clones, roughly nine tenths being singletons. The input for sequencing was CD4+ or CD8+ T cells sorted from blood, taken in a trial of the OX40 agonist ivuxolimab. These receptors were collected from an adult with an advanced solid tumor such as melanoma, head and neck, liver or kidney cancer.

This sequence joins TRBV15 and TRBJ2-5; no clear D. The J call may be faulty, since TRBJ2-7 better matches the DNA end. Germline CDR1 reads LNHNV; CDR2 reads YYDKDF (reference sequence). CDR3 length equals 16 residues. CDR3 amino acids: CATSRELAGLSYEQYF. The CDR3 DNA is TGTGCCACCAGCAGAGAGTTGGCCGGGCTCTCCTACGAGCAGTACTTC.

The chain couples TRBV7-9 to TRBJ2-7, with D possibly TRBD1 on 7 matching bases. The CDR3 is made up of 15 amino acids. Germline V gives CDR1 SEHNR, CDR2 FQNEAQ (reference sequence). The ends were cut back, 5 bases at V and 3 bases at J, with 17 bases in the middle. CDR3 protein: CASSDAGQRNYEQYF. DNA of the CDR3: TGTGCCAGCAGCGATGCGGGACAGAGGAACTACGAGCAGTACTTC.

This rearrangement joins TRBV28 to TRBJ2-7; D call uncertain. CDR1 is MDHEN, CDR2 SYDVKM, per germline. Trimming took off 5 bases at V and 3 bases at J, with 5 bases between the two ends. The CDR3 loop spans 11 amino acids. The CDR3, as DNA: TGTGCCAGCAGTCCCCTCTACGAGCAGTACTTC. It translates to CASSPLYEQYF.

V and J are TRBV28 and TRBJ2-5; possibly TRBD1 or TRBD2 for D (6 bases each). V was pared by 8 bases and J by 9 bases, with 22 bases between. Per germline, CDR1 MDHEN and CDR2 SYDVKM. The CDR3 runs 14 residues. The CDR3 protein is CASGGSGQAMSQYF. The CDR3, as DNA: TGTGCCAGCGGGGGGTCGGGACAAGCAATGTCCCAGTACTTC.

CDR3 region: CASSLDRGGGYYYGYTF. The CDR3 coding sequence is TGCGCCAGCAGCTTGGACAGGGGCGGCGGTTACTACTATGGCTACACCTTC. The rearrangement links TRBV5-1 to TRBJ1-2, with 7 bases aligning to TRBD1. Germline V gene sequence: CDR1 SGHRS, CDR2 YFSETQ. The ends lost 0 bases at V and 3 bases at J; junction bases unmatched: 11. The CDR3 has 17 residues.

This clone was seen more than once but under ten times. The rearrangement uses TRBV28 and TRBJ1-5; 8 bases agree with TRBD1. CDR1 and CDR2 (germline): MDHEN, SYDVKM. Unmatched junction bases numbered 5, after V lost 6 bases and J lost 7 bases. The CDR3 is 13 residues long. The DNA of the CDR3 is TGTGCCAGCAGCACAGGGGGACGGCAGCCCCAGCATTTT. Its translation: CASSTGGRQPQHF.

The genes are TRBV6-1 and TRBJ1-6, with unresolved D. CDR1 is MNHNS and CDR2 is SASEGT in the germline V gene. The CDR3 is 13 amino acids. Trimming removed 4 bases from V and 13 bases from J, with 14 bases in between. CDR3 residues: CASSGAVRTPLHF. CDR3 DNA: TGTGCCAGCAGTGGCGCTGTCCGGACGCCCCTCCACTTT.

The rearrangement joins TRBV28 to TRBJ1-2, with D unclear. The V gene's germline CDR1 is MDHEN and CDR2 SYDVKM. The CDR3 extends over 11 amino acids. Trimming removed 3 bases at V and 7 bases at J, with 6 bases between. The DNA for the CDR3 is TGTGCCAGCAGTTTGGGGAGTGGCTACACCTTC. Amino acid sequence: CASSLGSGYTF.

As regards this clone: Other DNA sequences in the same sample also yield this CDR3. The rearrangement links TRBV5-1 to TRBJ1-4, with D perhaps matching TRBD1 (6 bases). The length of the CDR3 is 14 residues. Germline V gives CDR1 SGHRS, CDR2 YFSETQ. V lost 1 base and J 4 bases, leaving 8 bases between the germline ends. DNA of the CDR3: TGCGCCAGCAGCTTGACAGGGATTAATGAAAAACTGTTTTTT. Translation: CASSLTGINEKLFF.

The DNA of the CDR3 is TGCGCCAGCAGTCAGGAGTGGACAGTAGCGGGAGCTGGGGCCAACGTCCTGACTTTC. Translation: CASSQEWTVAGAGANVLTF. This chain joins TRBV23-1 and TRBJ2-6; 9 bases are a match to TRBD2. TRBV23-1 is identified as an open reading frame with a role that is uncertain. The junction had 11 bases not matched to a gene; V was cut back by 3 bases and J by 2 bases. This CDR3 region has 19 residues.

The chain employs TRBV6-1 and TRBJ1-1; 8 bases are a match to TRBD1. Per germline, CDR1 MNHNS and CDR2 SASEGT. The CDR3 loop spans 15 amino acids. The V and J ends lost 4 bases and 4 bases, in that order; junction bases with no gene match: 8. CDR3 sequence: CASSVGTGVGTEAFF. As DNA, the CDR3 is TGTGCCAGCAGTGTTGGGACAGGCGTCGGCACTGAAGCTTTCTTT.

This clone came up once. The genes are TRBV14 and TRBJ1-1, with a weak D call TRBD1 (6 bases). Germline CDR1 is SGHDN and CDR2 is FVKESK. The CDR3 is 15 amino acids. Trimming stripped 1 base from V and 1 base from J, with 10 bases between. The DNA for the CDR3 is TGTGCCAGCAGCCAAGGACAGGCCGCGAACACTGAAGCTTTCTTT. Translation gives CASSQGQAANTEAFF.

V usage is TRBV13 and J usage is TRBJ2-7; 9 positions match TRBD1. CDR3 length: 14 residues. Trimming removed 6 bases from V and 3 bases from J; junction bases left unmatched: 6. CDR1 PRHDT and CDR2 FYEKMQ come from the germline V gene (reference sequence). CDR3 sequence: CASSNDRGGYEQYF. DNA of the CDR3: TGTGCCAGCAGTAATGACAGGGGGGGCTACGAGCAGTACTTC.

This chain connects TRBV19 to TRBJ1-4; D may be TRBD1 (6 bases). The ends were cut back, 4 bases at V and 8 bases at J, with 17 bases in the middle. Per germline, CDR1 LNHDA and CDR2 SQIVND (reference sequence). This CDR3 has 15 amino acids. The CDR3 sequence is CASSTLAGVGEKLFF. CDR3 nucleotide sequence: TGTGCCAGTAGTACCCTGGCAGGGGTAGGGGAAAAACTGTTTTTT.

J is TRBJ2-1 and V is TRBV9; D is uncertain. Germline V gives CDR1 SGDLS, CDR2 YYNGEE. Trimming removed 5 bases at V and 7 bases at J, with 10 bases between. This CDR3 comprises 12 residues. The CDR3 here is CASSAAQNEQFF. The CDR3 DNA is TGTGCCAGCAGTGCAGCGCAGAATGAGCAGTTCTTC.

The chain uses TRBV28 and TRBJ2-6, with D perhaps matching TRBD1 (5 bases). The CDR3 has 18 residues. The germline gives CDR1 MDHEN, CDR2 SYDVKM. Trimming removed 5 bases from V and 0 bases from J, with 17 bases in between. DNA for the CDR3: TGTGCCAGCAGTGTAACAGGTCGCCCTCTCTCTGGGGCCAACGTCCTGACTTTC. Its protein is CASSVTGRPLSGANVLTF.